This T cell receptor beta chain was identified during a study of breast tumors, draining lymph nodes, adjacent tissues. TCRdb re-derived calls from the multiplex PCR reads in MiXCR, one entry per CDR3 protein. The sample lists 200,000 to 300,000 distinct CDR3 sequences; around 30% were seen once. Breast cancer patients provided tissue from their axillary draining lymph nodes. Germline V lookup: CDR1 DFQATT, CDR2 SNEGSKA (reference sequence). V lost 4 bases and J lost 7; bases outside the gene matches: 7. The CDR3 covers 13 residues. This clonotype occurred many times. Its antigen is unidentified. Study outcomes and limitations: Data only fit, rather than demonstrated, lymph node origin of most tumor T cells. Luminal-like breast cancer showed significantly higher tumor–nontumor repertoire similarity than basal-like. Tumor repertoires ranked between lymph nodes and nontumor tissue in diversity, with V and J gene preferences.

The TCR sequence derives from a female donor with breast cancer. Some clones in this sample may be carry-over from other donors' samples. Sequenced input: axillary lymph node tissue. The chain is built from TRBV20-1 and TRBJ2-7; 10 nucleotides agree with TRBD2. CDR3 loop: CSAKILAGVEQYF. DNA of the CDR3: TGCAGTGCTAAAATCCTAGCGGGAGTTGAGCAGTACTTC.